The 12 T cell receptor beta chains given below trace back to one sample, sequenced in a study of low-dose radiotherapy and immunotherapy resistance in tumors (dated by TCRdb to between 2021 and 2023). Sequencer: Illumina MiniSeq. To make first-strand cDNA, Superscript III was used along with a set of TRAV- and TRBV-specific primers so that both the TCRalpha and TCRbeta chains were covered. TCRs were amplified with Phusion for 15 to 20 PCR cycles using a constant-region primer together with the adapter attached to the V primers. The raw public reads went through TCRdb reprocessing: fastp at Q25, MiXCR clone calling, in-frame beta chains kept. Under each unique CDR3 protein, matching rows form one entry showing the most common genes and DNA. This sample has 80,000 to 95,000 distinct CDR3 sequences in its table, and 9.4% of those were observed once. Roughly 1% of the sample belongs to the ten largest clones.

What this sample's time point label stands for: before trial treatment. The material sequenced was PBMCs, taken before treatment. The source is a male donor with prostate cancer.

This clonotype was picked up many times. This chain uses TRBV11-2 with TRBJ2-5; D is perhaps TRBD2 (6 bases). The germline V gene has CDR1 SGHAT and CDR2 FQNNGV. The CDR3 consists of 15 residues. V shed 5 bases and J shed 3 bases, with 16 bases lying between them. The CDR3 nucleotides read TGTGCCAGCAGCCGGGGACTTGGAGAAAAAGAGACCCAGTACTTC. Its protein is CASSRGLGEKETQYF.

This sequence joins TRBV27 and TRBJ1-2; 7 nucleotides agree with TRBD1. From germline, CDR1 is MNHEY and CDR2 SMNVEV (reference sequence). This CDR3 comprises 13 residues. After removal of 5 bases from V and 4 bases from J, the junction contained 4 bases not matched to a gene. CDR3 in amino acids: CASSKTGAYGYTF. The CDR3 bases are TGTGCCAGCAGTAAAACAGGGGCCTATGGCTACACCTTC.

This clonotype was seen many times. The chain joins TRBV25-1 to TRBJ1-1, with 11 bases lining up with TRBD1. After removal of 6 bases from V and 8 bases from J, the junction contained 11 bases not matched to a gene. CDR3 length: 15 amino acids. The germline V gene encodes CDR1 MGHDK and CDR2 SYGVNS. The CDR3 DNA is TGTGCCAGCAGCTGGGGACAGGGGGACGCGGCGGAAGCTTTCTTT. Translation gives CASSWGQGDAAEAFF.

This clonotype was counted many times. V is TRBV7-9 and J is TRBJ1-2; D unresolved. The CDR3 has 19 amino acids. V dropped 5 bases and J dropped 0 bases, with 25 bases sitting between them. Germline V gives CDR1 SEHNR, CDR2 FQNEAQ (reference sequence). The CDR3 region has the DNA TGTGCCAGCAGCGACGGCTTCGGGAACCTGGGCCCGGCTAACTATGGCTACACCTTC. Translated, it gives CASSDGFGNLGPANYGYTF.

This clonotype has a count of ten or more. The genes are TRBV14 and TRBJ2-5; tentatively, D is TRBD1 (6 bases). The CDR3 covers 15 residues. Per germline, CDR1 SGHDN and CDR2 FVKESK. The germline V and J ends were trimmed by 3 bases and 4 bases, with 15 bases remaining between them. The CDR3 sequence is CASSQQSIRGETQYF. As DNA, the CDR3 is TGTGCCAGCAGCCAGCAGAGTATCAGGGGAGAGACCCAGTACTTC.

This clonotype was seen many times. The chain carries TRBV3-1 and TRBJ2-2; D is ambiguous. With 1 base removed from V and 5 bases from J, the gap between germline ends came to 5 bases. Per the germline V gene, CDR1 is LGHDT and CDR2 is YNNKEL (reference sequence). The CDR3 consists of 13 residues. CDR3: CASSQVRTGELFF. The CDR3 DNA sequence: TGTGCCAGCAGCCAAGTTCGGACCGGGGAGCTGTTTTTT.

This clonotype was seen at least ten times. This chain joins TRBV15 and TRBJ1-1; weak D call: TRBD1 (6 bases). Germline V CDR1 and CDR2: LNHNV, YYDKDF (reference sequence). V lost 0 bases and J 8 bases, leaving 7 bases between the germline ends. There are 12 residues in the CDR3. The CDR3 here is CATSREGAEAFF. CDR3 bases: TGTGCCACCAGCAGAGAGGGGGCCGAAGCTTTCTTT.

This clonotype has ten or more counts. The gene calls are TRBV20-1 and TRBJ2-7; D gene uncertain. Germline assignment: CDR1 DFQATT and CDR2 SNEGSKA (reference sequence). This CDR3 has 12 residues. V lost 4 bases, J lost 2 bases, and 9 bases lay in between. CDR3 residues: CSATQTTYEQYF. The CDR3 coding sequence is TGCAGTGCTACTCAGACCACCTACGAGCAGTACTTC.

There are many counts of this clonotype. The rearrangement joins TRBV9 to TRBJ1-2; D is perhaps TRBD1 (5 bases). V was shortened by 3 bases and J by 5 bases, with 5 bases between the two germline ends. Germline V gives CDR1 SGDLS, CDR2 YYNGEE. The CDR3 spans 11 residues. CDR3 DNA sequence: TGTGCCAGCAGCGCAGGGTATGGCTACACCTTC. Protein product: CASSAGYGYTF.

As regards this clonotype: This likely came from a read error, as a far larger clone is one base away. The chain has TRBV28 and TRBJ2-7, with TRBD2 matching over 13 bases. This CDR3 spans 19 amino acids. V shed 5 bases and J 7 bases; nucleotides not matched to a gene: 20. Germline-derived CDR1 and CDR2 are MDHEN and SYDVKM. DNA for the CDR3: TGTGCCAGCAGTGAAACCGGGACTAGCGGGACAAAAGTAGACTATGAGCAGTACTTC. Its protein product is CASSETGTSGTKVDYEQYF. Looking up the rest from reference TRBV28 and TRBJ2-7 gives the full variable domain: DVKVTQSSRYLVKRTGEKVFLECVQDMDHENMFWYRQDPGLGLRLIYFSYDVKMKEKGDIPEGYSVSREKKERFSLILESASTNQTSMYLCASSETGTSGTKVDYEQYFGPGTRLTVT.

This clonotype was seen many times. The chain is built from TRBV28 and TRBJ2-1, with 9 bases matching TRBD1. Germline V lookup: CDR1 MDHEN, CDR2 SYDVKM. The trim removed 6 bases at V and 15 bases at J, leaving 9 bases unmatched. The CDR3 is made up of 12 amino acids. CDR3 region: CASRSPGQGLFF. CDR3 DNA sequence: TGTGCCAGCAGATCGCCGGGACAGGGTTTGTTCTTC.

The V gene is TRBV5-6, the J gene TRBJ2-1; 14 bases are shared with TRBD2. Per germline, CDR1 SGHDT and CDR2 YYEEEE. V lost 3 bases to trimming and J lost 9 bases; unmatched junction nucleotides: 5. The CDR3 contains 15 residues. The CDR3 here is CASSSGLAGAGEQFF. CDR3 DNA: TGTGCCAGCAGCTCGGGACTAGCGGGAGCCGGTGAGCAGTTCTTC.